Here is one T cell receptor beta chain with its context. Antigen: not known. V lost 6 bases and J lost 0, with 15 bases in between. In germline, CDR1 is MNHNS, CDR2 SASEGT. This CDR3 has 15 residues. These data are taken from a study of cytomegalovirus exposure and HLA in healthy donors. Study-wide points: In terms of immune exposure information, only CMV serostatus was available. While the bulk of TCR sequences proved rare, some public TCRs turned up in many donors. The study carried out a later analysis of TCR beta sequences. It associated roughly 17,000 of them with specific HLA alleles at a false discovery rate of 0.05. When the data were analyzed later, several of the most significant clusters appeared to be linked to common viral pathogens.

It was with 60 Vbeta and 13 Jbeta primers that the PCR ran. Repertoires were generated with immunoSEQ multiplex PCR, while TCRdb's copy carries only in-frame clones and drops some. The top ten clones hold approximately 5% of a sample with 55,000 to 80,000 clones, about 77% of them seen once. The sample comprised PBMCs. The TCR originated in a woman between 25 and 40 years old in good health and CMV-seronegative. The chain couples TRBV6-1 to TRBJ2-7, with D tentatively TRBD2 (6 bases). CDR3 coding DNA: TGTGCCAGCAGACACACTAGCCCGAGCTCCTACGAGCAGTACGTC. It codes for CASRHTSPSSYEQYV.